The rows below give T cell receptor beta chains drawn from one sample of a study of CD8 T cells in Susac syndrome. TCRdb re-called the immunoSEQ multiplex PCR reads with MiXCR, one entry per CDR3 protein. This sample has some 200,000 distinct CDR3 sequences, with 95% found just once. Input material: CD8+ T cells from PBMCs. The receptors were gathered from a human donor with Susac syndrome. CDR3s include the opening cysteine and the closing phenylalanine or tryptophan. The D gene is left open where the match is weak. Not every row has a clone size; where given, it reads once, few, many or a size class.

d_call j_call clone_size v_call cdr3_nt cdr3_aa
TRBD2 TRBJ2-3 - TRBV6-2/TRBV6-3 TGTGCCAGCATTGAGAGGACTAGCGGAATCACAGATACGCAGTATTTT CASIERTSGITDTQYF
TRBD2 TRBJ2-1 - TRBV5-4 TGTGCCAGCAGCGATGGACTAGCGGGGACCTACAATGAGCAGTTCTTC CASSDGLAGTYNEQFF
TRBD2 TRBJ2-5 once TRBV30 TGTGCCTGGAGTAGAGCGGGGGGTCGGCAAGAGACCCAGTACTTC CAWSRAGGRQETQYF
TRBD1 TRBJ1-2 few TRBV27 TGTGCCAGCAGTACAGGGGGCTATGGCTACACCTTC CASSTGGYGYTF
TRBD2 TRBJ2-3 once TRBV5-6 TGTGCCAGCAGCTTCGGACTAGCGTCGACAGATACGCAGTATTTT CASSFGLASTDTQYF
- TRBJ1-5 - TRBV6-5 TGTGCCAGCAGTTACTGGGTCGGGCAGCCCCAGCATTTT CASSYWVGQPQHF
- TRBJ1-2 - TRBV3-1 TGTGCCAGCAGCCAAGATCTAGGGGGAGTCTATGGCTACACCTTC CASSQDLGGVYGYTF
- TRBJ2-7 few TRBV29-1 TGCAGCGTTGGGGTGACCTACGAGCAGTACTTC CSVGVTYEQYF
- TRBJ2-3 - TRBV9 TGTGCCAGCAGGGAAGATACGCAGTATTTT CASREDTQYF
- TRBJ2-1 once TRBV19 TGTGCCAGTAAAGCGGCTGATCTCGGCTACAATGAGCAGTTCTTC CASKAADLGYNEQFF
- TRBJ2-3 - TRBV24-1 TGTGCCACCGGGTCAGGATTTACAGATACGCAGTATTTT CATGSGFTDTQYF
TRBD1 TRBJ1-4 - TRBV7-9 TGTGCCAGCAGCGCCGACAGGGACCACACTAATGAAAAACTGTTTTTT CASSADRDHTNEKLFF
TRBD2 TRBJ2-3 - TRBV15 TGTGCCACCACTGCTAGCGGTAGCACAGATACGCAGTATTTT CATTASGSTDTQYF
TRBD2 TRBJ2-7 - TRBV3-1 TGTGCCAGCAGCCAACTAGCGGGAGGCGAGCAGTACTTC CASSQLAGGEQYF
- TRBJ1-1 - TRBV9 TGTGCCAGCAGCGCACAGGATAGTCTGAACACTGAAGCTTTCTTT CASSAQDSLNTEAFF
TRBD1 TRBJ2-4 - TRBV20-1 TGCAGTGCACCGGGACAGACTAAAGCACTAGCCAAAAACATTCAGTACTTC CSAPGQTKALAKNIQYF
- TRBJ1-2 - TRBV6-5 TGTGCCACCTTGACAGATTATGGCTACACCTTC CATLTDYGYTF
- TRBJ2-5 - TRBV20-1 TGCAGTGCTTCAATCGGTCAGGCCCAAGAGACCCAGTACTTC CSASIGQAQETQYF
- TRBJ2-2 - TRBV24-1 TGTGCCACCAGTGATCATAGTGGGGTCACCGGGGAGCTGTTTTTT CATSDHSGVTGELFF
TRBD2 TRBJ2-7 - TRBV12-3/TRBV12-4 TGTGCCAGCAGTTTAGAGACTAGCGGGGTCTACGAGCAGTACTTC CASSLETSGVYEQYF
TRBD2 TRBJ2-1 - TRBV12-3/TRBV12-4 TGTGCCAGCAGTTCACCTAGCGGGAGGGATGAGCAGTTCTTC CASSSPSGRDEQFF
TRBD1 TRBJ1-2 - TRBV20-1 TGCAGTGCTAGGAATGGACGGACAGGGGCTAACTATGGCTACACCTTC CSARNGRTGANYGYTF
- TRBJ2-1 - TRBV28 TGTGCCAGCAGTACGGGAATAGCGGTGGGGGGTTACAATGAGCAGTTCTTC CASSTGIAVGGYNEQFF
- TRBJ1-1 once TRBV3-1 TGTGCCAGCAGCCCGCCGGGGGCGTGGAGCACTGAAGCTTTCTTT CASSPPGAWSTEAFF
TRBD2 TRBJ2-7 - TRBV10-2 TGCGCCAGTTTTAGCGGGGAGGCCTACGAGCAGTACTTC CASFSGEAYEQYF
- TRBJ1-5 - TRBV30 TGTGCCTGGAGTGTACAGAGCAATCAGCCCCAGCATTTT CAWSVQSNQPQHF
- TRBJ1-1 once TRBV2 TGTGCCAGCAGTGAAGGGGGTCACACTGAAGCTTTCTTT CASSEGGHTEAFF
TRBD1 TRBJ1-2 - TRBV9 TGTGCCAGCAGCGGGGTGGCTACAGGGGGCAACTATGGCTACACCTTC CASSGVATGGNYGYTF
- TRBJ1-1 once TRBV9 TGTGCCAGCAGCGTAGCGGACGGACTGAACACTGAAGCTTTCTTT CASSVADGLNTEAFF
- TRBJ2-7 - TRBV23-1 TGCGCCAGCACCCCGACGGGGCGGAGCTCCTACGAGCAGTACTTC CASTPTGRSSYEQYF
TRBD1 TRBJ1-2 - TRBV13 TGTGCCAGCAGCCGGACCTCAGGGGGCCACCATGGCTACACCTTC CASSRTSGGHHGYTF
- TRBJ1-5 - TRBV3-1 TGTGCCAGCAGCCCAAGTGGACAAACCAAAGGCCAGCCCCAGCATTTT CASSPSGQTKGQPQHF
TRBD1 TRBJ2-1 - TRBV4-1 TGCGCCAGCAGCCACGGACAGGGACCCCACAATGAGCAGTTCTTC CASSHGQGPHNEQFF
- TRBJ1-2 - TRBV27 TGTGCCAGCAGTTTAAGAGGGACTAACTATGGCTACACCTTC CASSLRGTNYGYTF
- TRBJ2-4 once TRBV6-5 TGTGCCAGCAGTTACTCTACCCCCCTTGCGGGGGCTGGAAACATTCAGTACTTC CASSYSTPLAGAGNIQYF
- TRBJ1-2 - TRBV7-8 TGTGCCAGCAGCTTAAGGGGGGGAGGCGGCTACACCTTC CASSLRGGGGYTF
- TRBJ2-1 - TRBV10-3 TGTGCCATCAAGTCCACTACTATTCACAATGAGCAGTTCTTC CAIKSTTIHNEQFF
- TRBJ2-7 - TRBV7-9 TGTGCCAGCAGCTTAGTGGGGGGTCACGAGCAGTACTTC CASSLVGGHEQYF
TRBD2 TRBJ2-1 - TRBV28 TGTGCCAGCAGTTCTCTAGCGGACTCCTACAATGAGCAGTTCTTC CASSSLADSYNEQFF
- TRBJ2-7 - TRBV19 TGTGCCAGTAGATCGGACAGATACGAGCAGTACTTC CASRSDRYEQYF
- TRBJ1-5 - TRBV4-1 TGCGCCAGCAGCCAAGAACCATACAATCAGCCCCAGCATTTT CASSQEPYNQPQHF
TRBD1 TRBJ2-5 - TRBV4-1 TGCGCCAGCACAACAGGGGGCGGATTAGGGGAGACCCAGTACTTC CASTTGGGLGETQYF
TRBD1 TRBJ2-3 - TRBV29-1 TGCAGCGTTGAGCTGGGGACAGGGGGGTGGTTGGATACGCAGTATTTT CSVELGTGGWLDTQYF
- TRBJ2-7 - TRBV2 TGTGCCAGCAGGGAGAGACAGTACGAGCAGTACTTC CASRERQYEQYF
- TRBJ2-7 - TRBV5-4 TGTGCCAGCAGCTTGGGCGTTATCCGGGTGTTAGGTTCCTACGAGCAGTACTTC CASSLGVIRVLGSYEQYF
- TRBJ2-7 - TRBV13 TGTGCCAGCAGCCACCGTGAACAGGCCCCCTACGAGCAGTACTTC CASSHREQAPYEQYF